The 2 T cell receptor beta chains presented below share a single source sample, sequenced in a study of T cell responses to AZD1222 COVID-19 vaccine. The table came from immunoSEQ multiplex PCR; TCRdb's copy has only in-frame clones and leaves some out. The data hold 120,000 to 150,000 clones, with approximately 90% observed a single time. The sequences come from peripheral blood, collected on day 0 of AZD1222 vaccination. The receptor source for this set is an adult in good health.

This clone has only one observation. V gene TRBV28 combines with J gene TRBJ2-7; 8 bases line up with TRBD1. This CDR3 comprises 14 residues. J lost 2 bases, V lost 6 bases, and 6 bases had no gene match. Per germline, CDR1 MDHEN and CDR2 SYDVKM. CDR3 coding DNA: TGTGCCAGCAGCCGACAGGGGAATACCTACGAGCAGTACTTC. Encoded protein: CASSRQGNTYEQYF.

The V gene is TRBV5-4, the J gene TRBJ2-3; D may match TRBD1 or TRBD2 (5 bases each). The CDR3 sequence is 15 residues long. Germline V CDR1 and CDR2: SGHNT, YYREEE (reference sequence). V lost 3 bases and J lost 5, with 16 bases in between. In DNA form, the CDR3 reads TGTGCCAGCAGCTCTTCGAGGGGCCGGGGAGATACGCAGTATTTT. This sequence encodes CASSSSRGRGDTQYF.